This section outlines one TCR beta chain sequence together with its context. The sample belongs to a study of blood T cell repertoires in COVID-19. In the original analysis: Amplifying reference gene primers gave estimates of nucleated cell counts. Sequencing used immunoSEQ multiplex PCR; TCRdb keeps in-frame clones, though not all of them. V, J and clone size were drawn from that table, and D and trimming were deduced from the DNA. The sample has about 130,000 clones, approximately 78% seen once. Participants' own reports of clinical history determined their cohort assignment. Donors of Cohort 3 who recovered were those that had two negative PCRs, clearance, or symptom resolution. Germline CDR1 and CDR2: SGHAT and FQNNGV. This CDR3 is built from 16 residues. Trimming took 2 bases from V and 8 from J, leaving 18 bases between them.

The J gene is TRBJ1-4, the V gene TRBV11-2; possible D gene TRBD1, 5 bases. This TCR was sampled from a woman aged 45-59 years who had recovered from COVID-19. The specimen sequenced was PBMCs or T cells enriched from blood (not recorded which). CDR3 in amino acids: CASSLYLAGEAEKLFF. CDR3 DNA sequence: TGTGCCAGCAGCTTATATTTGGCGGGGGAGGCGGAAAAACTGTTTTTT.